This TCR beta chain was identified during a study of lymphopenia after photon versus proton radiotherapy. Points from the study as a whole: Post-nadir TCR diversity decline inversely tracked overall survival among those who died. Relative stability marked proton patients; photon patients lost diversity and naive cells. After lymphocyte nadir, photon-treated repertoires showed oligoclonal expansion, especially CD8+ Temra. Only patients who died were analyzed for survival; proton advantage is unproven.

Remarks on this clone: The target antigen is unknown.

Per germline, CDR1 SQVTM and CDR2 ANQGSEA. The V end was cut by 3 bases, the J end by 2 bases, with 12 bases between. CDR3 length: 14 residues. Assay used: immunoSEQ multiplex PCR; TCRdb lists only in-frame clones, some missing. This table has about 65,000 clones, around 87% appearing once. This chain joins TRBV29-1 and TRBJ2-3; D is perhaps TRBD1 (5 bases). The sequence came from a man older than 75 with esophageal cancer. The source material was peripheral blood, sampled from a patient treated with proton-based radiotherapy. In DNA, the CDR3 is TGCAGCGTTGACTCTACAGGTCTCACAGATACGCAGTATTTT. Translating it yields CSVDSTGLTDTQYF.